This T cell receptor (beta chain) was retrieved from a study of cytomegalovirus exposure and HLA in healthy donors. Overall study findings and caveats: A few chains linked to CMV were shown in vitro to be specific for CMV antigens.

Germline V lookup: CDR1 SGHRS, CDR2 YFSETQ. Trimming cost V 4 bases and J 0 bases, with 14 bases left between them. The CDR3 has 16 residues. With respect to this clone: Its target is unknown.

This PCR relied on a set of 60 Vbeta primers and 13 Jbeta primers. The method was immunoSEQ multiplex PCR; TCRdb's version includes in-frame clones alone and lacks a portion of them. The sample contains 65,000 to 80,000 clones, just under 80% of which appear only once. The chain links TRBV5-1 to TRBJ1-3; D is ambiguous. The TCR originated in a woman in her thirties or forties in good health and CMV-seropositive. The specimen sequenced was PBMCs. CDR3 DNA: TGCGCCAGCAGCCCGGTGGCAGGCTACTCTGGAAACACCATATATTTT. Translation gives CASSPVAGYSGNTIYF. The full variable domain, completed using reference TRBV5-1 and TRBJ1-3, is KAGVTQTPRYLIKTRGQQVTLSCSPISGHRSVSWYQQTPGQGLQFLFEYFSETQRNKGNFPGRFSGRQFSNSRSEMNVSTLELGDSALYLCASSPVAGYSGNTIYFGEGSWLTVV.